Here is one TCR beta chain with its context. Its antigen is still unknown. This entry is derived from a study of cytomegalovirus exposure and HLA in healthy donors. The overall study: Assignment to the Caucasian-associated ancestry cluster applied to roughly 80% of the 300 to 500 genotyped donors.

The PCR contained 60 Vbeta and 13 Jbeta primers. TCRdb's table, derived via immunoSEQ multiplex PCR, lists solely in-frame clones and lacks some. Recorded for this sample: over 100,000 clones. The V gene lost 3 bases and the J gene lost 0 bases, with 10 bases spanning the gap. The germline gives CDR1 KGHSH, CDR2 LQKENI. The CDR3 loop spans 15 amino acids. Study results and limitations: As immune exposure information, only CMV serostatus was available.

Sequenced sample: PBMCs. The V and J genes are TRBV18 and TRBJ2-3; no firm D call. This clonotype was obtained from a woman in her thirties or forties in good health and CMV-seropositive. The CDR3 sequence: CASSPKRSSTDTQYF. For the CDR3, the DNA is TGTGCCAGCTCACCTAAGCGTTCTAGCACAGATACGCAGTATTTT.